The T cell receptor (beta chain) described here comes from a study of cytomegalovirus exposure and HLA in healthy donors. Study as a whole: A preliminary data release comprised 91 million or so unique TCRs obtained from HLA-typed donors.

Vbeta (60) and Jbeta (13) primers were used in the PCR. Here immunoSEQ multiplex PCR was the method, and the copy in TCRdb shows in-frame clones only, minus some. This sample has 120,000 or so clones, with about four fifths found just once. Notes on this clone: Its antigen remains unknown.

Study-level findings and limits: Because they were indistinguishable, some V segments, including TRBV6-2 and TRBV6-3, were excluded. TCR beta chains numbering about 160 were designated cytomegalovirus-associated. There were reportedly fewer N-insertions in an Asian-associated ancestry cluster than the approximately 640-donor mean, in a later analysis.

The CDR3 extends over 16 amino acids. CDR1 MDHEN and CDR2 SYDVKM come from the germline V gene. V was pared by 4 bases and J by 6 bases, with 8 bases of the junction left unmatched. The TCR sequence derives from a woman aged 35 to 49 in good health and CMV-seronegative. The rearrangement joins TRBV28 to TRBJ2-1; 11 bases are shared with TRBD2. The sequencing input was PBMCs. The CDR3 coding sequence is TGTGCCAGCAGTTCCCCCGTAGCGGGAGGGAGCAATGAGCAGTTCTTC. This sequence encodes CASSSPVAGGSNEQFF.